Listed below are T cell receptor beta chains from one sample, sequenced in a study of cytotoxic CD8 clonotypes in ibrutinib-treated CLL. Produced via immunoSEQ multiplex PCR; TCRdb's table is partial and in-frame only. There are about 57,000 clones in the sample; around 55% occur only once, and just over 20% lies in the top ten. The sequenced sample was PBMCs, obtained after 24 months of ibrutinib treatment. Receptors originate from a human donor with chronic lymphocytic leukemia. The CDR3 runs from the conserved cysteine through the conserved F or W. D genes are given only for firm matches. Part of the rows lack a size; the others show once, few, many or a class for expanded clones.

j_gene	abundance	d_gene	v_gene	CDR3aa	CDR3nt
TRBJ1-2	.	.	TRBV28	CASSLGVWGGYTF	TGTGCCAGCAGTTTGGGAGTGTGGGGAGGCTACACCTTC
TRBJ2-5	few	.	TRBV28	CASSFGVETQYF	TGTGCCAGCAGTTTCGGGGTAGAGACCCAGTACTTC
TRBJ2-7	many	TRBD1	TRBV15	CATSRIGQGLEQYF	TGTGCCACCAGCAGAATTGGACAGGGCCTCGAGCAGTACTTC
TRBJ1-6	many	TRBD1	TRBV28	CASAPGTGGSPLHF	TGTGCCAGCGCCCCCGGGACAGGGGGTTCACCCCTCCACTTT
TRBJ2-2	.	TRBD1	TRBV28	CASSLTGGNTGELFF	TGTGCCAGCAGTTTGACAGGGGGGAACACCGGGGAGCTGTTTTTT
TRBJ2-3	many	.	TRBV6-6	CATRWAAASTDTQYF	TGTGCCACCAGGTGGGCGGCGGCTAGCACAGATACGCAGTATTTT
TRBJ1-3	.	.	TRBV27	CASSPRTRTSGNTIYF	TGTGCCAGCAGTCCAAGAACTCGAACCTCTGGAAACACCATATATTTT
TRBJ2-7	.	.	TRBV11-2	CASSFSGTYEQYF	TGTGCCAGCAGCTTTTCCGGGACCTACGAGCAGTACTTC
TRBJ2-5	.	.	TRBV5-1	CASSLQGETQYF	TGCGCCAGCAGCTTACAAGGAGAGACCCAGTACTTC
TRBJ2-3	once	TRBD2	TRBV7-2	CASSSGTSGPGTDTQYF	TGTGCCAGCAGCTCAGGGACTAGCGGGCCCGGGACCGATACGCAGTATTTT
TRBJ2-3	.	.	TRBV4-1	CASSPGSTDTQYF	TGCGCCAGCAGTCCAGGGAGCACAGATACGCAGTATTTT
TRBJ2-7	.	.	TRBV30	CAWAKAGSYEQYF	TGTGCCTGGGCAAAGGCGGGATCCTACGAGCAGTACTTC
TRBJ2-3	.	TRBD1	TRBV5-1	CASSRAAGTGAADTQYF	TGCGCCAGCAGCCGCGCTGCCGGGACAGGGGCAGCAGATACGCAGTATTTT
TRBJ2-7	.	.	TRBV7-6	CASSSSGGTGAYEQYF	TGTGCCAGCAGCTCCAGCGGGGGGACAGGGGCCTACGAGCAGTACTTC
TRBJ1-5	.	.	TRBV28	CASRVSGVNQPQHF	TGTGCCAGCCGCGTTTCGGGGGTCAATCAGCCCCAGCATTTT
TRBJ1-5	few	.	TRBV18	CASSPWANQPQHF	TGTGCCAGCTCACCATGGGCAAATCAGCCCCAGCATTTT
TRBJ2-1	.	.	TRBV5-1	CASDPGQRNNEQFF	TGCGCCAGTGACCCCGGACAGCGAAACAATGAGCAGTTCTTC
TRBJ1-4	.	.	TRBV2	CASTIEGMPNEKLFF	TGTGCCAGCACCATAGAGGGGATGCCTAATGAAAAACTGTTTTTT
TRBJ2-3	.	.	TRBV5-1	CASSFSGLITDTQYF	TGCGCCAGCAGCTTTTCCGGACTGATCACAGATACGCAGTATTTT
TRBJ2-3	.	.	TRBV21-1	CASSNRQGSSTDTQYF	TGTGCCAGCAGCAACCGACAGGGAAGCAGCACAGATACGCAGTATTTT
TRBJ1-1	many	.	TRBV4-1	CASSFRGVRTEAFF	TGCGCCAGCAGTTTCCGGGGGGTTCGGACTGAAGCTTTCTTT
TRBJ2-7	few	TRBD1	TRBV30	CAWSGDRDNEQYF	TGTGCCTGGAGTGGCGACAGGGACAACGAGCAGTACTTC
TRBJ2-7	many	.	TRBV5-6	CASTGLASYEQYF	TGTGCCAGCACCGGGCTGGCCTCCTACGAGCAGTACTTC
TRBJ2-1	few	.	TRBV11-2	CASSLDSNEQFF	TGTGCCAGCAGCTTGGACAGCAATGAGCAGTTCTTC
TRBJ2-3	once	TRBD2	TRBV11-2	CASSLTSASTDTQYF	TGTGCCAGCAGCTTAACTAGCGCTAGCACAGATACGCAGTATTTT
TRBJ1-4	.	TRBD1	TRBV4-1	CASSQGQGTEKLFF	TGCGCCAGCAGCCAAGGACAGGGGACTGAAAAACTGTTTTTT
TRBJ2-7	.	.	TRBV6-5	CASSRSSWEQYF	TGTGCCAGCAGCCGATCCTCATGGGAGCAGTACTTC